One sample yielded the 5 T cell receptor beta chains listed below, sequenced in a study of T cell responses to AZD1222 COVID-19 vaccine. TCRdb's copy holds only in-frame clones and misses some; the assay was immunoSEQ multiplex PCR. This sample has about 120,000 clones, with just over 85% found just once. The sample was peripheral blood, taken on day 0 of AZD1222 vaccination. The receptors stem from an adult in good health.

This chain joins TRBV7-9 and TRBJ2-2; no firm D call. The CDR3 contains 14 residues. Germline assignment: CDR1 SEHNR and CDR2 FQNEAQ (reference sequence). V lost 5 bases to trimming and J lost 2 bases, with 9 bases between them. In nucleotides, the CDR3 is TGTGCCAGCAGCCCCGGCCTTAACACCGGGGAGCTGTTTTTT. Translating gives CASSPGLNTGELFF.

The chain links TRBV20-1 to TRBJ2-7; D perhaps matches TRBD1 (6 bases). Germline CDR1 is DFQATT and CDR2 is SNEGSKA (reference sequence). The CDR3 sequence is 11 residues long. Between the trimmed V and J ends, which lost 3 bases and 7 bases, there was a span of 10 bases. The CDR3 spells CSASRQEEQYF. CDR3 nucleotides: TGCAGTGCTAGCAGACAGGAGGAGCAGTACTTC.

V and J are TRBV28 and TRBJ2-7; TRBD1 agrees at 10 bases. The CDR3 sequence is 13 residues long. CDR1 and CDR2 from the germline V gene are MDHEN and SYDVKM. The J segment lost 9 bases and the V segment lost 6 bases, leaving 8 bases of the junction unmatched. The CDR3, as DNA: TGTGCCAGCAGGGAGACAGGGGGCGACGGGCAGTACTTC. Translating it yields CASRETGGDGQYF. Full variable domain (outside the CDR3, taken from reference TRBV28 and TRBJ2-7): DVKVTQSSRYLVKRTGEKVFLECVQDMDHENMFWYRQDPGLGLRLIYFSYDVKMKEKGDIPEGYSVSREKKERFSLILESASTNQTSMYLCASRETGGDGQYFGPGTRLTVT.

The chain combines TRBV2 with TRBJ2-7; D gene ambiguous. The CDR3 has 10 residues. With 3 bases removed from V and 9 bases from J, the gap between germline ends came to 6 bases. Germline loops: CDR1 SNHLY, CDR2 FYNNEI. The CDR3 DNA is TGTGCCAGCAGTGACCGGTGGCAGTACTTC. Protein: CASSDRWQYF.

The chain has TRBV11-2 and TRBJ2-2; D is unresolved. Germline CDR1 and CDR2: SGHAT and FQNNGV. The ends were cut back, 0 bases at V and 6 bases at J, with 8 bases in the middle. This CDR3 has 14 amino acids. In nucleotides, the CDR3 is TGTGCCAGCAGCTTAGAACGGATCTCCGGGGAGCTGTTTTTT. Protein product: CASSLERISGELFF.